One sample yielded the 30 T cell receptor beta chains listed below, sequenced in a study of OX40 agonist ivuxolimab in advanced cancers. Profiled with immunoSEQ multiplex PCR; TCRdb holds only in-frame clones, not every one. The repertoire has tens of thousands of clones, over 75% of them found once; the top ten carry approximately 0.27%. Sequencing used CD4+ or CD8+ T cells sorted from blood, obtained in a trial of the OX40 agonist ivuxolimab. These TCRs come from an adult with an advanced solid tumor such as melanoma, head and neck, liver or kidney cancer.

CDR3 nucleotides: TGTGCCAGTAACCTCGGGGGGACAGGGTTTCGCAATCAGCCCCAGCATTTT. Its translation is CASNLGGTGFRNQPQHF. V usage is TRBV19 and J usage is TRBJ1-5, with 9 bases matching TRBD1. V lost 7 bases and J lost 2; bases outside the gene matches: 12. CDR3 length: 17 amino acids. CDR1 LNHDA and CDR2 SQIVND come from the germline V gene (reference sequence). Full variable domain (rest looked up from reference TRBV19 and TRBJ1-5): DGGITQSPKYLFRKEGQNVTLSCEQNLNHDAMYWYRQDPGQGLRLIYYSQIVNDFQKGDIAEGYSVSREKKESFPLTVTSAQKNPTAFYLCASNLGGTGFRNQPQHFGDGTRLSIL.

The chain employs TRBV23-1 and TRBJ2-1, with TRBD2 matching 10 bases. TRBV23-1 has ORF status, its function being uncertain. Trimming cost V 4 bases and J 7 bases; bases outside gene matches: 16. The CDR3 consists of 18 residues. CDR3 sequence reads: CASSPAGAGGPLANEQFF. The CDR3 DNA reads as TGCGCCAGCAGTCCGGCCGGAGCGGGAGGGCCTTTAGCAAATGAGCAGTTCTTC.

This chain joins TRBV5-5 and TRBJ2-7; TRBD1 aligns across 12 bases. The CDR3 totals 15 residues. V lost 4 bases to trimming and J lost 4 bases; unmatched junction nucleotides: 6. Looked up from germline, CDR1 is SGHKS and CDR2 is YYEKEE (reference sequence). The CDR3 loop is CASSPGTGGRYEQYF. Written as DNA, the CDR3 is TGTGCCAGCAGCCCAGGGACAGGGGGCAGGTACGAGCAGTACTTC.

The CDR3, as DNA: TGTGCCAGCAGCCAACAGGTCTTAACTGGAAACACCATATATTTT. This codes for CASSQQVLTGNTIYF. The chain employs TRBV5-5 and TRBJ1-3; maybe TRBD1 (5 bases). The germline CDR1 and CDR2 sequences are SGHKS and YYEKEE (reference sequence). Trimming removed 4 bases at V and 2 bases at J, with 13 bases between. The CDR3 has 15 residues.

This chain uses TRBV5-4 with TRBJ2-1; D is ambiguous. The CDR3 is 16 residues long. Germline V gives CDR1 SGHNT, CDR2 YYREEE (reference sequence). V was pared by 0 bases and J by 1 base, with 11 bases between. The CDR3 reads CASSLAGPESYNEQFF. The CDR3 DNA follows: TGTGCCAGCAGCTTGGCCGGGCCTGAGTCCTACAATGAGCAGTTCTTC.

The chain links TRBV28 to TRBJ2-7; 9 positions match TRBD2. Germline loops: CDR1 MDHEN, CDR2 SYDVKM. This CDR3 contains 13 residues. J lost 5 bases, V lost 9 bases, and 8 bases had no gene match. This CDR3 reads CARRGGNGDEQYF. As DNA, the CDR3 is TGTGCCAGGCGGGGGGGAAACGGGGACGAGCAGTACTTC.

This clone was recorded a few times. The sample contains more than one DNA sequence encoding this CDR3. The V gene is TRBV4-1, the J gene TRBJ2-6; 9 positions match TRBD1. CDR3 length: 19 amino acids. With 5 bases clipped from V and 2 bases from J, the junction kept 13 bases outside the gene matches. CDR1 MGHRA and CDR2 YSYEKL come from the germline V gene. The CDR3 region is CASSKTGTGSPPGANVLTF. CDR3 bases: TGCGCCAGCAGCAAGACCGGGACAGGGAGCCCCCCTGGGGCCAACGTCCTGACTTTC.

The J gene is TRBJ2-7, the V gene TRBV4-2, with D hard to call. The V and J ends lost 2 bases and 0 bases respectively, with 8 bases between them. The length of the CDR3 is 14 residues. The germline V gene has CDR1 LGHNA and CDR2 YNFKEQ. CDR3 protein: CASSQYRTSYEQYF. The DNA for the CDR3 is TGTGCCAGCAGCCAATATAGGACCTCCTACGAGCAGTACTTC.

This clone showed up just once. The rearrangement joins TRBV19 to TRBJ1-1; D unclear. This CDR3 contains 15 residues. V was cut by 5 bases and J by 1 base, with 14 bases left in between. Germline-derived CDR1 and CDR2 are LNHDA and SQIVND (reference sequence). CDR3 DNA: TGTGCCAGTAGTCTCCTCCGGGAGCCGAACACTGAAGCTTTCTTT. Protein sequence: CASSLLREPNTEAFF.

The CDR3 sequence: CASSLDLRASIYEQYF. The DNA of the CDR3 is TGTGCCAGCAGCTTAGATTTGAGGGCTTCTATCTACGAGCAGTACTTC. The chain links TRBV7-2 to TRBJ2-7, with D possibly matching TRBD2 (5 bases). Germline CDR1 is SGHTA and CDR2 is FQGNSA. This CDR3 spans 16 amino acids. V lost 1 base to trimming and J lost 3 bases, with 16 bases between them.

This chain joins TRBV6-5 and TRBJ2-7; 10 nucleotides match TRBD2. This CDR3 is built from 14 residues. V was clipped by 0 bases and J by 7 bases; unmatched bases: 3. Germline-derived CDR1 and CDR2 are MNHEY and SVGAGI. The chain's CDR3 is CASSYSSGGREQYF. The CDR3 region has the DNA TGTGCCAGCAGTTACTCTAGCGGGGGGCGGGAGCAGTACTTC.

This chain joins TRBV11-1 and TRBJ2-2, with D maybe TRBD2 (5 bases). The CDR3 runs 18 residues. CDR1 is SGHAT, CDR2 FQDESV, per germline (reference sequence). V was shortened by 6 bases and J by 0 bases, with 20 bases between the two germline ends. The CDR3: CASRSKTTGNANTGELFF. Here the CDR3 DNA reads TGTGCCAGCAGATCCAAAACTACCGGGAACGCGAACACCGGGGAGCTGTTTTTT.

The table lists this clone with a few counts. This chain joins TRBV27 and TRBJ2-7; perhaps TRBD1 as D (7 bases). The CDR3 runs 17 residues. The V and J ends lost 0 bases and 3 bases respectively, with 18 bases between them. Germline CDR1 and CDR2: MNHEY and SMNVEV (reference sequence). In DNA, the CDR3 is TGTGCCAGCAGTTTATCTATTGCGGGGACAGTAGACTACGAGCAGTACTTC. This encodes CASSLSIAGTVDYEQYF.

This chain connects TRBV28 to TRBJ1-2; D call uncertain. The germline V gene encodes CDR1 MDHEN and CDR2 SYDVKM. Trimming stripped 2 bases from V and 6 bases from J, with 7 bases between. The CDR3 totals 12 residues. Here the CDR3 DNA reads TGTGCCAGCAGTTTACTTTGGGATGGCTACACCTTC. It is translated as CASSLLWDGYTF.

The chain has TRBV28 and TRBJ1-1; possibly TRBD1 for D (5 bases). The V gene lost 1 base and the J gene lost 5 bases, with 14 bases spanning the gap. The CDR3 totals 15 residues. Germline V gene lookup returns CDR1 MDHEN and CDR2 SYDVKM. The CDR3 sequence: CASSLSRRGGTEAFF. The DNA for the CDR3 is TGTGCCAGCAGTTTATCTCGGAGGGGAGGGACTGAAGCTTTCTTT.

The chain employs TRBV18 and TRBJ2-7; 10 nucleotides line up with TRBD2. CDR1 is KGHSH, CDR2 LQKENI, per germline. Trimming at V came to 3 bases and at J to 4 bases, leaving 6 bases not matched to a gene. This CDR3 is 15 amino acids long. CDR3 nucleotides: TGTGCCAGCTCACCTAGGACTAGCGGCATTTACGAGCAGTACTTC. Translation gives CASSPRTSGIYEQYF. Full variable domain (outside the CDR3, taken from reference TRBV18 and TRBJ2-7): NAGVMQNPRHLVRRRGQEARLRCSPMKGHSHVYWYRQLPEEGLKFMVYLQKENIIDESGMPKERFSAEFPKEGPSILRIQQVVRGDSAAYFCASSPRTSGIYEQYFGPGTRLTVT.

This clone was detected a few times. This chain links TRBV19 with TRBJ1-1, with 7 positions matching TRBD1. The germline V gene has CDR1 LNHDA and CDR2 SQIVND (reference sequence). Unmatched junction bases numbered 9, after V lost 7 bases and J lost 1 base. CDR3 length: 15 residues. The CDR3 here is CASTRVEGANTEAFF. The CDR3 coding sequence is TGTGCCAGTACCCGGGTAGAGGGGGCGAACACTGAAGCTTTCTTT. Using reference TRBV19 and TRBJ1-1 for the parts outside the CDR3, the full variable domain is DGGITQSPKYLFRKEGQNVTLSCEQNLNHDAMYWYRQDPGQGLRLIYYSQIVNDFQKGDIAEGYSVSREKKESFPLTVTSAQKNPTAFYLCASTRVEGANTEAFFGQGTRLTVV.

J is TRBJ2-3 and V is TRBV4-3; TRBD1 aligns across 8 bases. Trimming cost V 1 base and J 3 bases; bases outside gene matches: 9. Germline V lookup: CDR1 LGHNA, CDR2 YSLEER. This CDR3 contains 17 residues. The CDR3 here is CASSQGGAGGSTDTQYF. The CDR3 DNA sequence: TGCGCCAGCAGCCAAGGGGGCGCAGGGGGCTCAACAGATACGCAGTATTTT.

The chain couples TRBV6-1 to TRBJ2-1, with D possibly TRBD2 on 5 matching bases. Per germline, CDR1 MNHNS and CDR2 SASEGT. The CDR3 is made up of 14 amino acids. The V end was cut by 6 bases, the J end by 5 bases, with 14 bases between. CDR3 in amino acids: CASRKYGKNNEQFF. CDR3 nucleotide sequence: TGTGCCAGCAGAAAGTACGGGAAAAACAATGAGCAGTTCTTC.

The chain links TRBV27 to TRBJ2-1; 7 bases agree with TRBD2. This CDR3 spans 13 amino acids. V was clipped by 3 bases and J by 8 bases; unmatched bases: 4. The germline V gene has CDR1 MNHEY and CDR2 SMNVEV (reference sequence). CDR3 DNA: TGTGCCAGCAGTTTTGTGGGAGGGTATGAGCAGTTCTTC. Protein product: CASSFVGGYEQFF.

The CDR3, as DNA: TGTGCCAGTAGTAATCAGGGAGCTCGGAGTGGCTACACCTTC. Its protein is CASSNQGARSGYTF. The rearrangement joins TRBV19 to TRBJ1-2, with D possibly matching TRBD1 (5 bases). Germline CDR1 and CDR2: LNHDA and SQIVND (reference sequence). Trimming took off 4 bases at V and 7 bases at J, with 16 bases between the two ends. This CDR3 has 14 amino acids.

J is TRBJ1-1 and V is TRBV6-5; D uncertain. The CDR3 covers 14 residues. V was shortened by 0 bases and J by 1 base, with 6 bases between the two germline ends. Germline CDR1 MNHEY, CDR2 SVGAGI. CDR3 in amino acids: CASSYSPQNTEAFF. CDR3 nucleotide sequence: TGTGCCAGCAGTTACTCCCCACAGAACACTGAAGCTTTCTTT.

Written as DNA, the CDR3 is TGTGCCAGCTCACCACCAGCAAGCAATCAGCCCCAGCATTTT. Amino acid sequence: CASSPPASNQPQHF. The chain uses TRBV18 and TRBJ1-5, with D unresolved. V was pared by 0 bases and J by 1 base, with 4 bases between. The germline CDR1 and CDR2 sequences are KGHSH and LQKENI. The CDR3 contains 14 residues.

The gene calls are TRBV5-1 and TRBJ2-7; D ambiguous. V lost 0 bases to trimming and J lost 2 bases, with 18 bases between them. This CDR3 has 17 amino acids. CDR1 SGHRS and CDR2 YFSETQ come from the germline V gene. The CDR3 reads CASSLGAESVGPYEQYF. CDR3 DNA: TGCGCCAGCAGCTTGGGGGCCGAGAGTGTCGGTCCCTACGAGCAGTACTTC.

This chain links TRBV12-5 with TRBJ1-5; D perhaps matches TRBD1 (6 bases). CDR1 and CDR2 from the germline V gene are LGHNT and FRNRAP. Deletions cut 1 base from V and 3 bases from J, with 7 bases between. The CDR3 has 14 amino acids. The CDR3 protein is CASGLGQANQPQHF. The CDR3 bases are TGTGCTAGTGGTTTGGGACAGGCCAATCAGCCCCAGCATTTT.

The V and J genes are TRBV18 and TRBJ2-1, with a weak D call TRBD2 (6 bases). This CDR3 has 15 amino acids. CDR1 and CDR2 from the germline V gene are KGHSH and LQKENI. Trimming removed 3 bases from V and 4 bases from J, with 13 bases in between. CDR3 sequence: CASSPFSGPYNEQFF. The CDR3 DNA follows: TGTGCCAGCTCACCTTTTAGCGGACCATACAATGAGCAGTTCTTC.

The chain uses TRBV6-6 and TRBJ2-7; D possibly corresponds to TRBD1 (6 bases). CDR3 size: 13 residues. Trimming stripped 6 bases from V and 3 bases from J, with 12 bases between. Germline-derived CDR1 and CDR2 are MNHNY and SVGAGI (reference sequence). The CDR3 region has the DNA TGTGCCAGCAGCTGGGACAAGAACTACGAGCAGTACTTC. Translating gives CASSWDKNYEQYF.

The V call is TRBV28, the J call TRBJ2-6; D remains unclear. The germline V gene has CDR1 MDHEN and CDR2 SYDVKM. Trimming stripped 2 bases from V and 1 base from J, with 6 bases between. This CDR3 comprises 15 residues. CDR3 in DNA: TGTGCCAGCAGTTTAATCAGGTCTGGGGCCAACGTCCTGACTTTC. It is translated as CASSLIRSGANVLTF.

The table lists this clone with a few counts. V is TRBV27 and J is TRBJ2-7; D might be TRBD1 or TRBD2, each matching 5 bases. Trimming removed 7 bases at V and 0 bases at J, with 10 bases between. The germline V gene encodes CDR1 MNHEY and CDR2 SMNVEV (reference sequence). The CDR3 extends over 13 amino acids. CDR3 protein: CASMGEHSYEQYF. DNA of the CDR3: TGTGCCAGCATGGGGGAGCACTCCTACGAGCAGTACTTC.

CDR3: CASSLDGGPPYGYTF. DNA for the CDR3: TGCGCCAGCAGCTTGGATGGAGGGCCACCCTATGGCTACACCTTC. This chain connects TRBV5-1 to TRBJ1-2, with D unresolved. Trimming took off 0 bases at V and 4 bases at J, with 13 bases between the two ends. The CDR3 sequence is 15 residues long. Per germline, CDR1 SGHRS and CDR2 YFSETQ. The whole variable domain, filled in from reference TRBV5-1 and TRBJ1-2, reads KAGVTQTPRYLIKTRGQQVTLSCSPISGHRSVSWYQQTPGQGLQFLFEYFSETQRNKGNFPGRFSGRQFSNSRSEMNVSTLELGDSALYLCASSLDGGPPYGYTFGSGTRLTVV.